These 14 T cell receptor beta chains came from one sample sequenced in a study of T cell repertoires in cytomegalovirus infection. TCRdb re-analysed the reads in MiXCR, keeping a single row per CDR3 protein. The sample comprises around 630,000 distinct CDR3 sequences, roughly 26% of which are singletons, and less than 10% rests with the top ten. Source material: CD8+ T cells from PBMCs. Receptor source: a human donor in good health (CMV status not recorded). Some clones in this sample may be carry-over from other donors' samples.

On this clonotype: A read error is likely, as this CDR3 ends without the conserved phenylalanine or tryptophan. The J gene is TRBJ2-7, the V gene TRBV4-2; D possibly uses TRBD1 or TRBD2 (6 bases each). Trimming took off 1 base at V and 4 bases at J, with 17 bases between the two ends. The CDR3 consists of 16 residues. CDR1 is LGHNA, CDR2 YNFKEQ, per germline. CDR3 bases: TGTGCCAGCAGCCAAGGCGGAGGGCAGGGGTTTTACGAGCAGTACTCC. The encoded protein is CASSQGGGQGFYEQYS.

J is TRBJ1-5 and V is TRBV29-1; possible D gene TRBD1, 6 bases. Trimming took 2 bases from V and 6 from J, leaving 17 bases between them. The germline gives CDR1 SQVTM, CDR2 ANQGSEA. The length of the CDR3 is 15 residues. CDR3 amino acids: CSVEYTGLPGQPQHF. The CDR3 nucleotides are TGCAGCGTTGAATATACAGGGCTACCCGGTCAGCCCCAGCATTTT.

This clonotype has only a few counts. V and J are TRBV20-1 and TRBJ1-2, with 7 bases that match TRBD1. V dropped 6 bases and J dropped 5; count of bases not matched to a gene: 15. The CDR3 extends over 15 amino acids. Germline CDR1 DFQATT, CDR2 SNEGSKA (reference sequence). CDR3 in DNA: TGCAGTGCCTTGAATAAAGGGGGCGACTATTATGGCTACACCTTC. Encoded protein: CSALNKGGDYYGYTF.

The chain recombines TRBV6-2 or TRBV6-3 with TRBJ1-5; D remains unclear. Germline V gene data show CDR1 as MNHEY and CDR2 as SVGEGT. The CDR3 is made up of 15 amino acids. Trimming removed 0 bases at V and 3 bases at J, with 9 bases between. The CDR3 loop reads CASSYSSEINQPQHF. Written as DNA, the CDR3 is TGTGCCAGCAGTTACTCATCTGAAATCAATCAGCCCCAGCATTTT.

In this sample, this clonotype turned up many times. The V call is TRBV7-2, the J call TRBJ2-1; D is ambiguous. Trimming shortened V by 2 bases and J by 5 bases, and 7 bases separated the two germline ends. The CDR3 is 13 amino acids. Germline V gives CDR1 SGHTA, CDR2 FQGNSA. The chain's CDR3 is CASSLWANNEQFF. CDR3 DNA: TGTGCCAGCAGCTTATGGGCCAACAATGAGCAGTTCTTC.

This clonotype was detected a few times. The genes are TRBV6-5 and TRBJ2-6; no clear D. In germline, CDR1 is MNHEY, CDR2 SVGAGI. CDR3 length: 15 amino acids. The ends were cut back, 3 bases at V and 2 bases at J, with 8 bases in the middle. The CDR3 bases are TGTGCCAGCAGTTATGGGGATACTGGGGCCAACGTCCTGACTTTC. Translated: CASSYGDTGANVLTF.

CDR3 loop: CASSFSGAAYNEQFF. The CDR3 DNA reads as TGTGCCAGCAGTTTCAGCGGGGCGGCTTACAATGAGCAGTTCTTC. V usage is TRBV27 and J usage is TRBJ2-1, with TRBD2 matching over 7 bases. V shed 3 bases and J 4 bases; nucleotides not matched to a gene: 6. Germline V lookup: CDR1 MNHEY, CDR2 SMNVEV (reference sequence). This CDR3 comprises 15 residues.

This clonotype showed up many times. The chain is built from TRBV7-8 and TRBJ2-5; D remains unclear. V lost 4 bases and J 2 bases, leaving 14 bases between the germline ends. CDR1 SGHVS and CDR2 FQNEAQ come from the germline V gene. The CDR3 has 15 amino acids. The CDR3 here is CASSSFKAAQETQYF. The CDR3 DNA is TGTGCCAGCAGCTCGTTCAAGGCTGCTCAAGAGACCCAGTACTTC.

This clonotype was recorded a few times. CDR3 loop: CASSQDLPPGTDTQYF. The CDR3, as DNA: TGTGCCAGCAGCCAAGACCTACCGCCCGGCACAGATACGCAGTATTTT. The chain joins TRBV14 to TRBJ2-3; D uncertain. The CDR3 contains 16 residues. Germline-derived CDR1 and CDR2 are SGHDN and FVKESK. V gave up 0 bases and J gave up 1 base, with 11 bases separating them.

A few counts support this clonotype. The chain recombines TRBV15 with TRBJ2-1; TRBD2 agrees at 9 bases. CDR3 length: 16 residues. CDR1 is LNHNV, CDR2 YYDKDF, per germline (reference sequence). The J segment lost 5 bases and the V segment lost 0 bases, leaving 5 bases of the junction unmatched. The CDR3, as DNA: TGTGCCACCAGCAGAGATGCGGGGGGGCCACACAATGAGCAGTTCTTC. It translates to CATSRDAGGPHNEQFF.

The V gene is TRBV4-1, the J gene TRBJ1-5, with TRBD1 as a possible D gene (5 bases). From germline, CDR1 is MGHRA and CDR2 YSYEKL. The length of the CDR3 is 17 residues. Deletions cut 0 bases from V and 5 bases from J, with 17 bases between. The CDR3 sequence: CASSQDPGPNPYQPQHF. The DNA for the CDR3 is TGCGCCAGCAGCCAAGACCCGGGACCCAACCCATATCAGCCCCAGCATTTT.

About this clonotype: One end of the junction varies from germline; a read error may be responsible. V usage is TRBV7-9 and J usage is TRBJ2-2; D is uncertain. The CDR3 is 14 amino acids. In germline, CDR1 is SEHNR, CDR2 FQNEAQ (reference sequence). CDR3 protein: CASRVGPNIGELFF. In DNA form, the CDR3 reads TGTGCCAGCAGAGTGGGCCCCAACATCGGGGAGCTGTTTTTT.

The chain couples TRBV4-3 to TRBJ2-5; tentatively, D is TRBD2 (6 bases). The germline V and J ends were trimmed by 0 bases and 0 bases, with 8 bases remaining between them. The CDR3 extends over 15 amino acids. Looked up from germline, CDR1 is LGHNA and CDR2 is YSLEER. The CDR3 bases are TGCGCCAGCAGCCAAGATCGGGGGTACCAAGAGACCCAGTACTTC. Residues: CASSQDRGYQETQYF.

This clonotype was seen many times. The gene calls are TRBV11-2 and TRBJ1-2; 7 bases fit TRBD1. This CDR3 is 14 amino acids long. V shed 5 bases, J shed 3 bases, and the junction held 6 bases outside the gene matches. Germline loops: CDR1 SGHAT, CDR2 FQNNGV. Here the CDR3 reads CASSPPDRDYGYTF. In DNA form, the CDR3 reads TGTGCCAGCAGCCCCCCAGACAGGGACTATGGCTACACCTTC.